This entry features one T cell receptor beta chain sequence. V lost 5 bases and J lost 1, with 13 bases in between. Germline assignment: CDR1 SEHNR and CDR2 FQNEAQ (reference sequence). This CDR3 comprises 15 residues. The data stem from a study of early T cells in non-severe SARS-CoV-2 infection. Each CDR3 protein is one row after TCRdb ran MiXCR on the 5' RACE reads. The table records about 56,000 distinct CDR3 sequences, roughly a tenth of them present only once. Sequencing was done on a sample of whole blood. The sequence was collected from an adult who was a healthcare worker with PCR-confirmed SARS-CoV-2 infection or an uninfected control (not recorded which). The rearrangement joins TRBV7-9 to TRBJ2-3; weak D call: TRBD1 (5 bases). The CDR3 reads CASSKGIFRTDTQYF. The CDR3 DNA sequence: TGTGCCAGCAGCAAGGGGATTTTTCGCACAGATACGCAGTATTTT.